The T cell receptor beta chain under discussion was sequenced for a study of CD8 T cells in ankylosing spondylitis (dated by TCRdb to about 2017). Concerning the study at large: The study profiled T cell receptor beta repertoires in healthy donors and ankylosing spondylitis patients to find disease-linked TCR variants. The whole study cohort included some 100 healthy donors and 20 to 30 ankylosing spondylitis patients. Peripheral blood samples were taken, and synovial fluid was additionally collected from ankylosing spondylitis patients.

Study-wide conclusions, independent of this receptor: According to the report, matched synovial fluid samples from ankylosing spondylitis patients were significantly enriched for the disease-linked clones. Some motif variants had previously been reported in the synovial fluid and blood of reactive arthritis patients, which suggests shared mechanisms of disease initiation. A TCR beta motif made up of several highly homologous amino acid variants appeared to be characteristic of blood from ankylosing spondylitis patients. A CD8+ phenotype was shown by the disease-linked clones, which were found at relatively low frequencies in peripheral blood.

From its cysteine to its phenylalanine, the CDR3 spans 13 amino acids. Left in the record is the CDR3 DNA by itself, 39 bases read in frame from the first base. Cut back by 7 bases and 4 bases, the V and J ends lie 13 bases apart. Per the germline V gene, MGHDK is the CDR1 and SYGVNS is the CDR2. Sequencing took place on an Illumina HiSeq 2500. Quantitative 5'-RACE with molecular barcodes was the method used to prepare the TCR beta libraries. The paper's processing steps were these. A new computational method based on a probabilistic model of VDJ rearrangement was used to identify disease-linked TCR variants. TCRdb reanalyzed the raw reads on its own, using fastp at Q25 for trimming and MiXCR for clone calling, and kept in-frame beta chains. Every CDR3 protein is listed once, alongside the most common genes and DNA of its rows. V and J calls and clone size were set by TCRdb, not the authors. The sample profile shows 750,000 to 850,000 distinct CDR3 sequences; about 11% of them were found once. 0.45% to 0.6% of the sample belongs to the ten largest clones.

This clonotype was counted at least ten times. What antigen it recognizes has not been identified. It has no much larger one-base neighbor in the sample; base qualities were not kept. Input material: blood, either unsorted or a sorted T cell fraction (not recorded which). The receptor was derived from a male donor with ankylosing spondylitis. Here the chain combines TRBV25-1 and TRBJ1-2, with a tentative D gene TRBD1 over 5 matching bases. The nucleotide sequence is TGTGCCAGCACTGCAGGGTGGGGCTATGGCTACACCTTC. Its protein is CASTAGWGYGYTF.